These 26 T cell receptor beta chains originate from one sample sequenced in a study of T-cell memory formation after mild COVID-19. TCRdb independently ran MiXCR on the 5' RACE reads; one entry per CDR3 protein. There are 400,000 or so distinct CDR3 sequences in the sample; about 19% occur only once, and around 8.4% lies in the top ten. The sample comprised PBMCs or a T cell subset sorted from them (not recorded which). The receptors derive from an adult woman who had mild COVID-19 (a few samples of this study predate the infection). Cell type and time point are not known.

The gene calls are TRBV27 and TRBJ2-1, with 7 bases fitting TRBD1. The germline CDR1 and CDR2 sequences are MNHEY and SMNVEV (reference sequence). The V gene end was trimmed by 5 bases and the J gene end by 5 bases; junction bases not matched to a gene: 12. There are 16 residues in the CDR3. The CDR3 sequence: CASSPATGRGDNEQFF. CDR3 DNA sequence: TGTGCCAGCAGTCCCGCGACAGGGAGAGGGGACAATGAGCAGTTCTTC.

This clonotype was seen a few times. V usage is TRBV7-3 and J usage is TRBJ1-2, with 10 positions matching TRBD1. The trim removed 4 bases at V and 4 bases at J, leaving 15 bases unmatched. Germline loops: CDR1 SGHTA, CDR2 FQGTGA. The CDR3 has 18 residues. For the CDR3, the DNA is TGTGCCAGCAGCTCGAGACAGGGGGCGCCCGAACTGGGCTATGGCTACACCTTC. Translation gives CASSSRQGAPELGYGYTF.

This clonotype was detected only a few times. The rearrangement links TRBV20-1 to TRBJ1-4, with D perhaps matching TRBD1 (5 bases). This CDR3 has 13 amino acids. Trimming pared 3 bases from V and 12 bases from J, leaving 17 bases between. In germline, CDR1 is DFQATT, CDR2 SNEGSKA (reference sequence). The CDR3 protein is CSARKSVREELFF. CDR3 sequence (DNA): TGCAGTGCTAGGAAAAGTGTCAGGGAGGAACTGTTTTTT.

This clonotype turned up a few times. The chain recombines TRBV7-2 with TRBJ1-2; 11 nucleotides match TRBD1. Germline values: CDR1 SGHTA, CDR2 FQGNSA. With 1 base clipped from V and 6 bases from J, the junction kept 10 bases outside the gene matches. The CDR3 consists of 17 residues. The CDR3 loop reads CASSLVWDRGNYNGYTF. The DNA of the CDR3 is TGTGCCAGCAGCTTAGTGTGGGACAGGGGGAATTATAATGGCTACACCTTC.

V and J are TRBV7-2 and TRBJ1-2; perhaps TRBD1 as D (6 bases). The CDR3 is 14 amino acids. With 1 base removed from V and 8 bases from J, the gap between germline ends came to 14 bases. Germline loops: CDR1 SGHTA, CDR2 FQGNSA. CDR3 sequence (DNA): TGTGCCAGCAGCTTAGATCTACAGGGCGGGGGCTACACCTTC. Its protein is CASSLDLQGGGYTF. The full variable domain, in which reference TRBV7-2 and TRBJ1-2 provide the parts outside the CDR3, is GAGVSQSPSNKVTEKGKDVELRCDPISGHTALYWYRQSLGQGLEFLIYFQGNSAPDKSGLPSDRFSAERTGGSVSTLTIQRTQQEDSAVYLCASSLDLQGGGYTFGSGTRLTVV.

The chain employs TRBV12-3 or TRBV12-4 and TRBJ2-7; 14 bases match TRBD2. The CDR3 loop spans 18 amino acids. Trimming took 6 bases from V and 4 from J; bases not matched to a gene: 14. CDR3 in amino acids: CASSPQEGLAGVPYEQYF. In nucleotides, the CDR3 is TGTGCCAGCAGCCCACAGGAGGGACTAGCGGGAGTTCCTTACGAGCAGTACTTC.

A few counts support this clonotype. This chain connects TRBV2 to TRBJ2-1, with D unclear. The CDR3 has 13 residues. Trimming left V 7 bases short and J 4 bases short, with 11 bases between. CDR1 is SNHLY, CDR2 FYNNEI, per germline. The CDR3 loop is CASTWDGYNEQFF. For the CDR3, the DNA is TGTGCCAGCACCTGGGATGGATACAATGAGCAGTTCTTC.

This sequence joins TRBV6-1 and TRBJ1-4; a weak D match, TRBD1 (5 bases). This CDR3 has 13 amino acids. The V gene's germline CDR1 is MNHNS and CDR2 SASEGT. Trimming left V 10 bases short and J 7 bases short, with 16 bases between. Here the CDR3 DNA reads TGTGCCAATCTCCAGGGACGTTGTGAAAAACTGTTTTTT. Translating gives CANLQGRCEKLFF.

This clonotype has more than one count but fewer than ten. The gene calls are TRBV4-3 and TRBJ2-2, with D maybe TRBD2 (5 bases). Trimming stripped 5 bases from V and 8 bases from J, with 15 bases between. The CDR3 runs to 14 residues. The germline V gene has CDR1 LGHNA and CDR2 YSLEER. Here the CDR3 DNA reads TGCGCCAGCAGCACCCGGGGTCTCGAGGGGGAGCTGTTTTTT. Translated: CASSTRGLEGELFF.

This clonotype appeared a few times. The chain employs TRBV20-1 and TRBJ1-1, with a possible D match to TRBD1 (5 bases). V was clipped by 0 bases and J by 3 bases, with 8 bases between them. CDR3 length equals 13 residues. CDR1 is DFQATT and CDR2 is SNEGSKA in the germline V gene (reference sequence). The CDR3: CSARDFRDTEAFF. The CDR3 coding sequence is TGCAGTGCTAGAGATTTCAGGGACACTGAAGCTTTCTTT.

This clonotype occurred a few times. This chain uses TRBV20-1 with TRBJ2-7; TRBD2 matches 11 bases. Germline CDR1 reads DFQATT; CDR2 reads SNEGSKA (reference sequence). The CDR3 covers 13 residues. V dropped 6 bases and J dropped 4; count of bases not matched to a gene: 5. CDR3 protein: CSARPSGGYEQYF. In DNA, the CDR3 is TGCAGTGCAAGGCCTAGCGGGGGGTACGAGCAGTACTTC.

CDR3 protein: CSVQKYQETQYF. The DNA of the CDR3 is TGCAGCGTTCAGAAGTACCAAGAGACCCAGTACTTC. The V and J genes are TRBV29-1 and TRBJ2-5; unclear D gene. This CDR3 has 12 residues. Germline CDR1 SQVTM, CDR2 ANQGSEA. With 5 bases removed from V and 0 bases from J, the gap between germline ends came to 7 bases.

The sample holds a few counts of this clonotype. The rearrangement links TRBV5-1 to TRBJ1-1; D ambiguous. CDR3 size: 15 residues. From germline, CDR1 is SGHRS and CDR2 YFSETQ. V was pared by 4 bases and J by 1 base, with 14 bases between. The CDR3 sequence: CASSREWHTNTEAFF. For the CDR3, the DNA is TGCGCCAGCAGCAGGGAGTGGCATACGAACACTGAAGCTTTCTTT.

The chain combines TRBV28 with TRBJ2-3, with TRBD2 matching 7 bases. The ends lost 5 bases at V and 9 bases at J; junction bases unmatched: 14. The CDR3 runs to 15 residues. Germline lookup yields CDR1 MDHEN and CDR2 SYDVKM. The CDR3 here is CASSQTSLGLGTQYF. In nucleotides, the CDR3 is TGTGCCAGCAGTCAGACTAGCCTGGGGCTAGGGACGCAGTATTTT.

This chain joins TRBV7-9 and TRBJ1-1; no clear D. V lost 4 bases and J 0 bases, leaving 12 bases between the germline ends. The CDR3 totals 15 residues. Per germline, CDR1 SEHNR and CDR2 FQNEAQ (reference sequence). DNA of the CDR3: TGTGCCAGCAGCTGGGTCAGCACAATGAACACTGAAGCTTTCTTT. As protein: CASSWVSTMNTEAFF.

This clonotype was seen a handful of times. The rearrangement links TRBV7-2 to TRBJ2-3, with D maybe TRBD2 (6 bases). The germline V gene has CDR1 SGHTA and CDR2 FQGNSA. The CDR3 runs 16 residues. V dropped 1 base and J dropped 2 bases, with 13 bases sitting between them. The CDR3 nucleotides are TGTGCCAGCAGCTTAGTCCATAGCGGCCACACAGATACGCAGTATTTT. Its translation is CASSLVHSGHTDTQYF.

This clonotype was observed a few times. J is TRBJ2-1 and V is TRBV25-1; D unclear. The V end was cut by 1 base, the J end by 0 bases, with 13 bases between. Per germline, CDR1 MGHDK and CDR2 SYGVNS. This CDR3 region has 17 residues. CDR3 sequence reads: CASSESGKSISYNEQFF. The CDR3 DNA reads TGTGCCAGCAGTGAATCTGGCAAGTCAATCTCCTACAATGAGCAGTTCTTC. The full variable domain, in which reference TRBV25-1 and TRBJ2-1 provide the parts outside the CDR3, is EADIYQTPRYLVIGTGKKITLECSQTMGHDKMYWYQQDPGMELHLIHYSYGVNSTEKGDLSSESTVSRIRTEHFPLTLESARPSHTSQYLCASSESGKSISYNEQFFGPGTRLTVL.

This clonotype was recorded at least ten times. The CDR3: CSARVGWTSGKTDTQYF. The CDR3, as DNA: TGCAGTGCTAGAGTTGGTTGGACTAGCGGGAAAACAGATACGCAGTATTTT. This sequence joins TRBV20-1 and TRBJ2-3; TRBD2 agrees at 12 bases. This CDR3 contains 17 residues. In germline, CDR1 is DFQATT, CDR2 SNEGSKA (reference sequence). V was pared by 1 base and J by 3 bases, with 8 bases of the junction left unmatched.

This clonotype was seen more than once but under ten times. The CDR3 spells CSAARLEPDTQYF. The DNA for the CDR3 is TGCAGTGCTGCGCGACTAGAGCCAGATACGCAGTATTTT. The chain recombines TRBV20-1 with TRBJ2-3; a possible D gene is TRBD2 (6 bases). V was cut by 5 bases and J by 4 bases, with 13 bases left in between. The CDR3 loop spans 13 amino acids. From germline, CDR1 is DFQATT and CDR2 SNEGSKA (reference sequence).

Only a few counts were recorded for this clonotype. The chain couples TRBV24-1 to TRBJ1-2, with 8 bases fitting TRBD1. J lost 8 bases, V lost 4 bases, and 11 bases had no gene match. Germline values: CDR1 KGHDR, CDR2 SFDVKD. This CDR3 is 15 amino acids long. The DNA of the CDR3 is TGTGCCACCAGTGAAGCCGGACAGGGTATCTTCGGCTACACCTTC. Residues: CATSEAGQGIFGYTF.

This clonotype was seen a handful of times. The chain joins TRBV6-2 or TRBV6-3 to TRBJ2-5, with 8 positions matching TRBD1. Trimming cost V 5 bases and J 4 bases; bases outside gene matches: 6. Germline V gene lookup returns CDR1 MNHEY and CDR2 SVGEGT. This CDR3 comprises 14 residues. CDR3 DNA sequence: TGTGCCAGCAGTGGACAGGGAATTGGAGAGACCCAGTACTTC. As protein: CASSGQGIGETQYF.

The sample holds a few counts of this clonotype. This chain uses TRBV6-1 with TRBJ2-1; no reliable D call. V lost 4 bases and J 4 bases, leaving 8 bases between the germline ends. The CDR3 is 13 amino acids. In germline, CDR1 is MNHNS, CDR2 SASEGT. CDR3: CASSAHPYNEQFF. The CDR3 coding sequence is TGTGCCAGCAGTGCCCATCCTTACAATGAGCAGTTCTTC.

The chain employs TRBV24-1 and TRBJ2-5; TRBD1 is a possible D gene (7 bases). This CDR3 contains 15 residues. V dropped 4 bases and J dropped 5 bases, with 16 bases sitting between them. Germline CDR1 reads KGHDR; CDR2 reads SFDVKD. CDR3 sequence: CATSDSGGMMETQYF. The CDR3 nucleotides read TGTGCCACCAGTGACTCAGGGGGGATGATGGAGACCCAGTACTTC.

This chain connects TRBV28 to TRBJ1-1, with 7 bases fitting TRBD1. Per germline, CDR1 MDHEN and CDR2 SYDVKM. This CDR3 region has 13 residues. Losses at the gene ends were 6 bases for V and 6 bases for J; bases not matched to a gene: 7. CDR3: CASSRQGLPEAFF. In nucleotides, the CDR3 is TGTGCCAGCAGCCGACAGGGACTCCCTGAAGCTTTCTTT.

This clonotype turned up a few times. The chain joins TRBV7-3 to TRBJ2-2; weak D call: TRBD2 (6 bases). Per germline, CDR1 SGHTA and CDR2 FQGTGA. The CDR3 consists of 16 residues. V lost 5 bases and J 1 base, leaving 14 bases between the germline ends. CDR3 protein: CASSRGSGLNTGELFF. The CDR3 DNA is TGTGCCAGCAGCCGGGGGTCTGGATTGAACACCGGGGAGCTGTTTTTT.

This clonotype was counted between two and nine times. V usage is TRBV7-6 and J usage is TRBJ2-1, with D unclear. Germline V lookup: CDR1 SGHVS, CDR2 FNYEAQ. The CDR3 length is 14 residues. V lost 2 bases and J 6 bases, leaving 11 bases between the germline ends. The CDR3 spells CASSLLFSGNEQFF. In DNA, the CDR3 is TGTGCCAGCAGCTTATTATTCTCGGGCAATGAGCAGTTCTTC.